This TCR beta chain was sequenced for a study of blood T cell repertoires in COVID-19 (dated by TCRdb to 2018 to 2021). Broadly, across the study: Samples covering the acute and convalescent phases of COVID-19 were provided by collaborators in the United States, Italy and Spain. The material from the prospective study consisted of cDNA or gDNA derived from T cells, B-cell-depleted T cells, or PBMCs. Deeply sampled blood TCRbeta repertoires from subjects exposed to, actively infected with, or recovered from COVID-19 were included in the dataset. The repertoires were made available in a free public database intended to serve as a resource for research on the immune response to SARS-CoV-2. The samples were drawn from the first 160 participants of the ongoing ImmuneRACE study and from about 1,200 subjects provided by 6 global collaborators. Nearly every sample came with metadata listing a de-identified subject ID, COVID-19 status, age in years and sex. Where available, HLA class I and class II types were obtained from metadata supplied by the sample provider rather than from assay-based typing.

TCRbeta CDR3 regions were amplified from genomic DNA by means of the immunoSEQ Assay, a bias-controlled multiplex PCR. The study's processing was this. The number of nucleated cells in each sample was estimated by amplification of reference gene primers within the assay. To quantify the absolute abundance of each unique TCRbeta CDR3 rearrangement, sequence reads were collapsed and filtered. Productive Simpson clonality was computed per sample as the square root of Simpson's diversity index over productive rearrangements. TCRdb's version of the immuneACCESS table is confined to in-frame rearrangements and falls short of the full clone set. An unresolved V gene accounts for under half of the shortfall where checked; the remainder is of unknown origin. The DNA gave D and trimming, while V, J and clone size come from that table. Counted in this sample were under 300,000 clones; around 90% of them appeared once. Jointly, the top ten make up approximately 7% of the sample.

Whole blood was collected in K2EDTA tubes by collaborating institutions according to the institutions' own protocols. For TCRbeta analysis, collaborators shipped samples as frozen whole blood, isolated PBMCs, or DNA extracted from either of those sample types. A remark on this clone: This receptor's antigen is unknown. Base qualities are not at hand, and no much larger clone is one base apart.

V drops 0 bases and J drops 5 bases, leaving 11 bases in between. The germline V gene provides CDR1 SGHRS and CDR2 YFSETQ. The CDR3, from cysteine to phenylalanine, totals 14 residues. The sequence is cut down to CDR3 DNA, 42 bases in frame from base 1. Here is what the overall study found, with its caveats: Clinical and demographic metadata were provided uncurated, with the amount varying by source and participant.

Recombination linked TRBV5-1 to TRBJ1-1; the D gene is possibly TRBD1, with 6 bases matching. This TCR was recovered from a woman between 65 and 79 years old with active or convalescent COVID-19. Sequencing was carried out using peripheral blood. CDR3 region: CASSLVGQGTEAFF. The DNA reads TGCGCCAGCAGCTTGGTAGGCCAGGGGACTGAAGCTTTCTTT.